Described below is a single T cell receptor (beta chain) sequence and its context. V shed 1 base and J shed 7 bases, with 11 bases lying between them. The germline V gene has CDR1 SGHTA and CDR2 FQGNSA. The CDR3 totals 13 residues. This record belongs to a study of cytomegalovirus exposure and HLA in healthy donors. Profiling relied on immunoSEQ multiplex PCR, and the TCRdb table lists in-frame clones only, not all of them. The table has tens of thousands of clones, around 96% seen once. The genes are TRBV7-2 and TRBJ2-7; maybe TRBD2 (6 bases). The TCR sequence derives from a young woman in good health and CMV-seronegative. Sequencing input: PBMCs. The CDR3 reads CASSLGRDGEQYF. CDR3 nucleotide sequence: TGTGCCAGCAGCTTAGGGCGGGATGGGGAGCAGTACTTC.